These 21 T cell receptor beta chains came from one sample sequenced in a study of CD8 T cells in Susac syndrome. RNA was extracted with the RNeasy kit, and a quantity of about 0.5 to 1 ug was reverse transcribed using random hexamers. In TCRdb, the immunoSEQ multiplex PCR reads were re-called with MiXCR into one record per CDR3 protein. The sample consists of around 71,000 distinct CDR3 sequences, 93% of them appearing once. Specimen: CD4+ T cells from PBMCs. The receptors shown here come from a human donor with Susac syndrome.

V usage is TRBV7-9 and J usage is TRBJ2-2; 8 bases are shared with TRBD1. CDR1 is SEHNR, CDR2 FQNEAQ, per germline (reference sequence). The CDR3 spans 17 residues. V shed 5 bases, J shed 4 bases, and the junction held 12 bases outside the gene matches. CDR3 nucleotide sequence: TGTGCCAGCAGCCCACGGGACAGGCCCTTTTCCACCGGGGAGCTGTTTTTT. Protein sequence: CASSPRDRPFSTGELFF.

This chain connects TRBV5-1 to TRBJ1-4; the match to TRBD1 covers 8 bases. Germline V gene lookup returns CDR1 SGHRS and CDR2 YFSETQ. V dropped 3 bases and J dropped 3; count of bases not matched to a gene: 7. The CDR3 length is 16 residues. The CDR3 loop reads CASSYVRQGSNEKLFF. CDR3 nucleotide sequence: TGCGCCAGCAGCTACGTAAGACAGGGGTCTAATGAAAAACTGTTTTTT.

The chain recombines TRBV12-3 or TRBV12-4 with TRBJ2-7, with D perhaps given as TRBD1 or TRBD2 (7 bases each). Trimming removed 6 bases at V and 2 bases at J, with 17 bases between. The CDR3 spans 15 residues. The CDR3 sequence: CASSYWQGGTYEQYF. CDR3 sequence (DNA): TGTGCCAGCAGCTACTGGCAGGGGGGGACCTACGAGCAGTACTTC.

To note about this clonotype: The junction and the germline gene differ at one end; a read error may be behind it. The gene calls are TRBV6-5 and TRBJ1-2, with D possibly being TRBD1 (5 bases). The V gene's germline CDR1 is MNHEY and CDR2 SVGAGI. This CDR3 contains 15 residues. The CDR3 DNA sequence: TGTGCCAGCAGTCACTCCCGGGGCAAACTCTATGGCTACACCTTC. Protein: CASSHSRGKLYGYTF.

The genes are TRBV11-2 and TRBJ1-2, with unresolved D. Trimming left V 5 bases short and J 4 bases short, with 11 bases between. The CDR3 length is 13 residues. CDR1 is SGHAT, CDR2 FQNNGV, per germline. The CDR3, as DNA: TGTGCCAGCAGCCGAGGACGGAGCTATGGCTACACCTTC. Translated, it gives CASSRGRSYGYTF. Based on the CDR3 plus reference TRBV11-2 and TRBJ1-2, the full variable domain is EAGVAQSPRYKIIEKRQSVAFWCNPISGHATLYWYQQILGQGPKLLIQFQNNGVVDDSQLPKDRFSAERLKGVDSTLKIQPAKLEDSAVYLCASSRGRSYGYTFGSGTRLTVV.

This rearrangement joins TRBV5-1 to TRBJ2-1; weak D call: TRBD1 (5 bases). This CDR3 comprises 15 residues. Germline assignment: CDR1 SGHRS and CDR2 YFSETQ. Trimming took 0 bases from V and 9 from J, leaving 16 bases between them. The CDR3, as DNA: TGCGCCAGCAGCTTGGTATTTACAGGAGCTGGTGAGCAGTTCTTC. Encoded protein: CASSLVFTGAGEQFF.

The J gene is TRBJ1-3, the V gene TRBV3-1; the D is unclear. V was cut by 0 bases and J by 4 bases, with 7 bases left in between. Germline CDR1 is LGHDT and CDR2 is YNNKEL (reference sequence). The CDR3 contains 14 residues. CDR3 sequence reads: CASSQDWAGNTIYF. The CDR3 nucleotides are TGTGCCAGCAGCCAAGATTGGGCAGGAAACACCATATATTTT.

The rearrangement joins TRBV28 to TRBJ1-2; 10 bases agree with TRBD1. V dropped 2 bases and J dropped 3; count of bases not matched to a gene: 6. This CDR3 has 16 amino acids. Germline V lookup: CDR1 MDHEN, CDR2 SYDVKM. This CDR3 reads CASSLETGQGDYGYTF. Written as DNA, the CDR3 is TGTGCCAGCAGTTTAGAGACCGGACAGGGGGACTATGGCTACACCTTC.

The chain joins TRBV4-3 to TRBJ1-2, with TRBD1 matching over 7 bases. V was clipped by 1 base and J by 5 bases; unmatched bases: 10. Germline V gene data show CDR1 as LGHNA and CDR2 as YSLEER. This CDR3 region has 16 residues. In DNA form, the CDR3 reads TGCGCCAGCAGCCAAGGGAAGGGGGCCCATGGGTATGGCTACACCTTC. This sequence encodes CASSQGKGAHGYGYTF.

This chain connects TRBV4-1 to TRBJ2-7, with D possibly matching TRBD1 (6 bases). From germline, CDR1 is MGHRA and CDR2 YSYEKL. Trimming took 2 bases from V and 7 from J, leaving 27 bases between them. This CDR3 is built from 18 residues. CDR3 in amino acids: CASSQKHTSGASWWEQYF. CDR3 DNA sequence: TGCGCCAGCAGCCAAAAGCATACCTCAGGGGCTTCCTGGTGGGAGCAGTACTTC.

This sequence joins TRBV20-1 and TRBJ2-2; D may be TRBD1 (6 bases). Trimming took off 1 base at V and 0 bases at J, with 12 bases between the two ends. The CDR3 sequence is 16 residues long. Germline V lookup: CDR1 DFQATT, CDR2 SNEGSKA (reference sequence). CDR3 DNA sequence: TGCAGTGCTAGAGCGCCGGGACAAGCGAACACCGGGGAGCTGTTTTTT. This codes for CSARAPGQANTGELFF.

The J gene is TRBJ2-5, the V gene TRBV5-4; tentative D call: TRBD2 (6 bases). V shed 2 bases and J shed 0 bases, with 8 bases lying between them. CDR1 and CDR2 from the germline V gene are SGHNT and YYREEE (reference sequence). The CDR3 is 14 amino acids. CDR3 coding DNA: TGTGCCAGCAGCTTATGGACTAACCAAGAGACCCAGTACTTC. The encoded protein is CASSLWTNQETQYF.

J is TRBJ1-4 and V is TRBV12-3 or TRBV12-4; no clear D gene. V dropped 3 bases and J dropped 5 bases, with 13 bases sitting between them. CDR3 length: 15 residues. The CDR3 DNA is TGTGCCAGCAGTTTGACCCGGCCCCCAAATGAAAAACTGTTTTTT. Protein product: CASSLTRPPNEKLFF.

The chain is built from TRBV28 and TRBJ1-5; a weak D match, TRBD1 (6 bases). CDR3 length equals 16 residues. From germline, CDR1 is MDHEN and CDR2 SYDVKM. V was pared by 5 bases and J by 1 base, with 15 bases between. This CDR3 is CASSPTWGGSNQPQHF. The CDR3 DNA sequence: TGTGCCAGCAGTCCCACGTGGGGGGGCAGCAATCAGCCCCAGCATTTT.

In its sample, this clonotype was seen once. V gene TRBV20-1 combines with J gene TRBJ2-7; D is perhaps TRBD1 (5 bases). Germline V CDR1 and CDR2: DFQATT, SNEGSKA (reference sequence). The CDR3 sequence is 12 residues long. Trimming cost V 7 bases and J 3 bases, with 13 bases left between them. Written as DNA, the CDR3 is TGCAGTGACAGGCTTAATAACTACGAGCAGTACTTC. This translates into CSDRLNNYEQYF.

This chain joins TRBV20-1 and TRBJ2-7, with 7 bases lining up with TRBD1. With 0 bases clipped from V and 7 bases from J, the junction kept 12 bases outside the gene matches. The CDR3 covers 15 residues. Germline CDR1 is DFQATT and CDR2 is SNEGSKA (reference sequence). The CDR3 nucleotides read TGCAGTGCTAGAGAGGTCCGGACAGGCCTGGGGGAGCAGTACTTC. This translates into CSAREVRTGLGEQYF.

This clonotype was counted once. The chain couples TRBV7-8 to TRBJ1-2; D possibly corresponds to TRBD1 (6 bases). The V end was cut by 9 bases, the J end by 5 bases, with 16 bases between. CDR3 length equals 13 residues. The germline CDR1 and CDR2 sequences are SGHVS and FQNEAQ. CDR3 region: CASQPRGVYGYTF. For the CDR3, the DNA is TGTGCCAGTCAACCCAGGGGTGTTTATGGCTACACCTTC.

This chain joins TRBV7-8 and TRBJ1-2; D unclear. This CDR3 is built from 14 residues. Trimming pared 5 bases from V and 4 bases from J, leaving 14 bases between. Germline CDR1 and CDR2: SGHVS and FQNEAQ. CDR3 coding DNA: TGTGCCAGCAGCCTACAGACCCGGGGCTATGGCTACACCTTC. Residues: CASSLQTRGYGYTF.

The chain carries TRBV5-1 and TRBJ1-4; 10 bases are a match to TRBD1. V was pared by 4 bases and J by 8 bases, with 5 bases of the junction left unmatched. CDR3 length: 14 residues. Per germline, CDR1 SGHRS and CDR2 YFSETQ. This CDR3 is CASSIGQGGEKLFF. Written as DNA, the CDR3 is TGCGCCAGCAGCATCGGACAGGGGGGAGAAAAACTGTTTTTT.

The chain couples TRBV5-1 to TRBJ2-3; no clear D gene. Deletions cut 4 bases from V and 1 base from J, with 10 bases between. Germline CDR1 SGHRS, CDR2 YFSETQ. The CDR3 length is 14 residues. This CDR3 reads CASSDPERTDTQYF. CDR3 DNA sequence: TGCGCCAGCAGCGACCCAGAGCGCACAGATACGCAGTATTTT.

The rearrangement joins TRBV19 to TRBJ2-3; D possibly uses TRBD1 or TRBD2 (5 bases each). The V gene's germline CDR1 is LNHDA and CDR2 SQIVND (reference sequence). Trimming took off 1 base at V and 4 bases at J, with 12 bases between the two ends. The CDR3 covers 15 residues. CDR3 region: CASSIGGTDSDTQYF. CDR3 DNA: TGTGCCAGTAGTATAGGTGGGACGGATTCAGATACGCAGTATTTT.